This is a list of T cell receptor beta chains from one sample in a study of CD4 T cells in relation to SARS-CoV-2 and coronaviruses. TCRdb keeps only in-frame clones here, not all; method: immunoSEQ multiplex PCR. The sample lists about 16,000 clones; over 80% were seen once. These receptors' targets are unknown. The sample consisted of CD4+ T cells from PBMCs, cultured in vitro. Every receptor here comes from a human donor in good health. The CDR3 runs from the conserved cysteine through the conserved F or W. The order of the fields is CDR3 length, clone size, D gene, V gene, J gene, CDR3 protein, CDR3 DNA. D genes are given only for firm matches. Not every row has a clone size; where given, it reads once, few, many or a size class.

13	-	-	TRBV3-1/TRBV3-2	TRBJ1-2	CASSQVQYYGYTF	TGTGCCAGCAGCCAAGTACAATACTATGGCTACACCTTC
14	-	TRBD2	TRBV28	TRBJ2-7	CASKTSGSSHEQYF	TGTGCCAGCAAGACTAGCGGGAGTAGCCACGAGCAGTACTTC
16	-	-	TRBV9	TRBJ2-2	CASSVDEGGNTGELFF	TGTGCCAGCAGCGTAGATGAGGGAGGGAACACCGGGGAGCTGTTTTTT
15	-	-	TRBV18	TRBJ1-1	CASSSRQLMNTEAFF	TGTGCCAGCTCATCTAGACAGCTAATGAACACTGAAGCTTTCTTT
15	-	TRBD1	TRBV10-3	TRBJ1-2	CAITEQGSFNYGYTF	TGTGCCATCACCGAACAGGGGTCCTTTAACTATGGCTACACCTTC
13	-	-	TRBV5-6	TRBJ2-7	CASSFQGSYEQYF	TGTGCCAGCAGCTTTCAGGGGAGCTACGAGCAGTACTTC
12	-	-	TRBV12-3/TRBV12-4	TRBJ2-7	CASSFGSYEQYF	TGTGCCAGCAGTTTCGGCAGCTACGAGCAGTACTTC
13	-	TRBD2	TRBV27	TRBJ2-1	CASGRREVDEQFF	TGTGCCAGCGGTCGGCGGGAGGTTGATGAGCAGTTCTTC
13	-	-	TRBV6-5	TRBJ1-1	CASTFSLNTEAFF	TGTGCCAGCACGTTTAGCTTGAACACTGAAGCTTTCTTT
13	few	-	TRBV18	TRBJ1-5	CASSPDLEQPQHF	TGTGCCAGCTCTCCCGATCTGGAACAGCCCCAGCATTTT
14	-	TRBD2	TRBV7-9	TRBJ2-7	CASSQGTSLYEQYF	TGTGCCAGCAGCCAAGGGACTAGCTTGTACGAGCAGTACTTC
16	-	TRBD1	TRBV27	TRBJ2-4	CASSLRGQGAKNIQYF	TGTGCCAGCAGTTTGCGGGGACAGGGGGCGAAAAACATTCAGTACTTC
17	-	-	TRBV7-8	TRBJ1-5	CASSPNYGGFGNQPQHF	TGTGCCAGCAGCCCGAATTATGGGGGTTTCGGCAATCAGCCCCAGCATTTT
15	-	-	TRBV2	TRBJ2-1	CASSGKGGVSNEQFF	TGTGCCAGCAGTGGTAAGGGGGGGGTTTCGAATGAGCAGTTCTTC
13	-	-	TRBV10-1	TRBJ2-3	CASSERDGDTQYF	TGCGCCAGCAGTGAGAGAGATGGAGATACGCAGTATTTT
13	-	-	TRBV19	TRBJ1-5	CASNVIADQPQHF	TGTGCCAGTAATGTGATAGCGGATCAGCCCCAGCATTTT
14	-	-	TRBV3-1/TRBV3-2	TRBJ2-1	CASSQGLLYNEQFF	TGTGCCAGCAGCCAAGGACTACTATACAATGAGCAGTTCTTC
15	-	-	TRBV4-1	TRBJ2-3	CASSQLDQSTDTQYF	TGCGCCAGCAGCCAACTAGACCAGAGCACAGATACGCAGTATTTT
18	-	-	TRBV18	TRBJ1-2	CASSPTPTIRVQGYGYTF	TGTGCCAGCTCCCCCACACCGACAATCAGGGTTCAGGGCTATGGCTACACCTTC
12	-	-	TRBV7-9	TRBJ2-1	CASSRDSNEQFF	TGTGCCAGCAGCCGCGATAGCAATGAGCAGTTCTTC
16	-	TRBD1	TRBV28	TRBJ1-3	CASSLRGLYSGNTIYF	TGTGCCAGCAGTTTGAGGGGGCTCTACTCTGGAAACACCATATATTTT
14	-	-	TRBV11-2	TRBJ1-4	CASSSGLANEKLFF	TGTGCCAGCAGCTCAGGGCTAGCTAATGAAAAACTGTTTTTT
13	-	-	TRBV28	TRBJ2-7	CASRPGREGEQYF	TGTGCCAGCAGGCCGGGACGTGAAGGCGAGCAGTACTTC
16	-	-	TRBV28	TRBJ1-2	CASSRTEPYIGYGYTF	TGTGCCAGCAGTCGGACAGAACCCTACATTGGCTATGGCTACACCTTC
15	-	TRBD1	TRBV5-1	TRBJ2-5	CASSPAGQGQETQYF	TGCGCCAGCAGCCCCGCCGGACAGGGCCAAGAGACCCAGTACTTC
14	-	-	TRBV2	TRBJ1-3	CASSEKYSGNTIYF	TGTGCCAGCAGTGAGAAGTACTCTGGAAACACCATATATTTT
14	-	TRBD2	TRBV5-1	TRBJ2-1	CASSLRTSNNEQFF	TGCGCCAGCAGCTTGAGGACTAGCAACAATGAGCAGTTCTTC
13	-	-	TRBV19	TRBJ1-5	CASSRDSNQPQHF	TGTGCCAGTAGTAGGGACAGCAATCAGCCCCAGCATTTT
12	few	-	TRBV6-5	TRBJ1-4	CASSSDSEKLFF	TGTGCCAGCAGTTCGGACAGTGAAAAACTGTTTTTT
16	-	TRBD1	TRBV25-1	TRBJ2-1	CASSAFGTGAHNEQFF	TGTGCCAGCAGTGCATTCGGGACAGGGGCGCACAATGAGCAGTTCTTC
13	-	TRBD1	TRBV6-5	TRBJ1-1	CASSTTGSTEAFF	TGTGCCAGCAGTACGACAGGGTCCACTGAAGCTTTCTTT
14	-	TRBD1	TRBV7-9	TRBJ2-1	CASSFQRQGNEQFF	TGTGCCAGCAGCTTCCAGAGACAGGGTAATGAGCAGTTCTTC
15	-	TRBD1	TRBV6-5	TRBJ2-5	CASTRGGTGGETQYF	TGTGCCAGCACCAGGGGGGGGACAGGGGGAGAGACCCAGTACTTC
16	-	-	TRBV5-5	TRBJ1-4	CASSSTGGRLVEKLFF	TGTGCCAGCAGCTCCACGGGGGGGCGACTAGTTGAAAAACTGTTTTTT
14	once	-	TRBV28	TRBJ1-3	CASTSPRGGNTIYF	TGTGCCAGCACCTCGCCCAGGGGTGGAAACACCATATATTTT
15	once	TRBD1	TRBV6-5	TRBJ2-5	CASSLGQGVEETQYF	TGTGCCAGCAGTTTAGGACAGGGCGTTGAAGAGACCCAGTACTTC
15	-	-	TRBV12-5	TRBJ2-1	CASGLVLSGMNEQFF	TGTGCTAGTGGTTTGGTACTTTCAGGGATGAATGAGCAGTTCTTC
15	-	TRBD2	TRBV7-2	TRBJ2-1	CASSLVAGGNNEQFF	TGTGCCAGCAGCTTAGTAGCGGGAGGGAACAATGAGCAGTTCTTC
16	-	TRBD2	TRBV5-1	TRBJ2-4	CASSLIDSGSSHIQYF	TGCGCCAGCAGTTTGATAGATAGCGGGAGTTCACACATTCAGTACTTC
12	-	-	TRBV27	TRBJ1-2	CASTSWGSPSTF	TGTGCCAGCACCTCTTGGGGGTCCCCTTCAACCTTC
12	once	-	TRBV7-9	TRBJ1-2	CASSTLDYGYTF	TGTGCCAGCAGCACCTTGGACTATGGCTACACCTTC
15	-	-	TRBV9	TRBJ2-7	CASSVGQRATYEQYF	TGTGCCAGCAGCGTAGGACAGCGGGCCACCTACGAGCAGTACTTC
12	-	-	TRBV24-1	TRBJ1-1	CATSDPDTEAFF	TGTGCCACCAGTGATCCGGACACTGAAGCTTTCTTT
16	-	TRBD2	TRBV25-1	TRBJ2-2	CASSRDGGSIGGELFF	TGTGCCAGCAGCCGCGATGGCGGGAGTATTGGCGGGGAGCTGTTTTTT
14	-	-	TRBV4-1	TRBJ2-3	CASSQGASTDTQYF	TGCGCCAGCAGCCAGGGGGCTAGCACAGATACGCAGTATTTT
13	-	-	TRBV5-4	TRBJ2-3	CASSPDGKDTQYF	TGTGCCAGCAGCCCCGACGGTAAAGATACGCAGTATTTT
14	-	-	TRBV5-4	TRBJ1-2	CASSLDSGNYGYTF	TGTGCCAGCAGCTTGGACAGCGGGAACTATGGCTACACCTTC